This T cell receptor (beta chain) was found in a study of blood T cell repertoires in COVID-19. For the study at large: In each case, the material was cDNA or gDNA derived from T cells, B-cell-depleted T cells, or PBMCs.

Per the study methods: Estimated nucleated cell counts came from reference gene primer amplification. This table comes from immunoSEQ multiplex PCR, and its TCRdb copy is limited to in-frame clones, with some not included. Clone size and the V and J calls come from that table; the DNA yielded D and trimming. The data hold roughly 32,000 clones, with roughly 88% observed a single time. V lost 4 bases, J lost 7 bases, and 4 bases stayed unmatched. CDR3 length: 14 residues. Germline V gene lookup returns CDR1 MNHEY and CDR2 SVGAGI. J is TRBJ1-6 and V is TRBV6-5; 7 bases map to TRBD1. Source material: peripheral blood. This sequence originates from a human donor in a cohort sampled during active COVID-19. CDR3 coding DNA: TGTGCCAGCAGTTCGAGGGGGCGAAATTCACCCCTCCACTTT. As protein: CASSSRGRNSPLHF.